Listed below are T cell receptor beta chains from one sample, sequenced in a study of Ad26.COV2.S vaccination and SARS-CoV-2 variants. The assay was immunoSEQ multiplex PCR, and TCRdb's table has in-frame clones only and misses some. The sample records roughly 350,000 clones, 80% to 90% being singletons. The specimen comprised peripheral blood, sampled in a trial of Ad26.COV2.S vaccine versus placebo. The receptor source for this set is a person between 18 and 59 years old who received the Ad26.COV2.S COVID-19 vaccine or a placebo. The CDR3 runs from the conserved cysteine through the conserved F or W. Clone size, where shown, is once, few, many, or a class for clones that have expanded.

size: .; V: TRBV3-1/TRBV3-2; J: TRBJ2-7; CDR3: CASSQEGVGRLEQYF
size: .; V: TRBV7-3; J: TRBJ1-1; CDR3: CASSLTPTGGAQAFF
size: .; V: TRBV7-2; J: TRBJ2-7; CDR3: CASSFWGLSYEQYF
size: .; V: TRBV6-1; J: TRBJ2-5; CDR3: CASSEGWNLETQYF
size: few; V: TRBV4-2; J: TRBJ1-2; CDR3: CASSQDRRGEYGYTF
size: .; V: TRBV3-1/TRBV3-2; J: TRBJ1-1; CDR3: CASSRDSLNTEAFF
size: .; V: TRBV4-1; J: TRBJ2-7; CDR3: CASSQDPPGTHSYEQYF
size: .; V: TRBV4-2; J: TRBJ1-2; CDR3: CASSQTNPGDYGYTF
size: .; V: TRBV27; J: TRBJ1-1; CDR3: CASSPRAGTPFF
size: .; V: TRBV24-1; J: TRBJ2-1; CDR3: CATESGSSNEQFF
size: .; V: TRBV5-1; J: TRBJ2-2; CDR3: CASSTPPNTGELFF
size: .; V: TRBV15; J: TRBJ1-3; CDR3: CATSRDRGSGNTIYF
size: few; V: TRBV7-3; J: TRBJ1-1; CDR3: CASSLTGRGLGGTEAFF
size: .; V: TRBV9; J: TRBJ2-7; CDR3: CASSAPGQPYEQYF
size: .; V: TRBV5-6; J: TRBJ2-1; CDR3: CASKIVGPSTQFF
size: once; V: TRBV4-3; J: TRBJ2-1; CDR3: CASSQGVGTSGYNEQFF
size: few; V: TRBV10-1; J: TRBJ1-2; CDR3: CASINRTRGGYTF
size: .; V: TRBV4-3; J: TRBJ2-3; CDR3: CASSQVERPDTQYF
size: .; V: TRBV27; J: TRBJ2-7; CDR3: CASRGQGRDEQYF
size: .; V: TRBV4-3; J: TRBJ2-1; CDR3: CASSQHTGGIAGGDEQFF
size: .; V: TRBV5-1; J: TRBJ2-5; CDR3: CASSLTPGVPRGETQYF
size: .; V: TRBV7-2; J: TRBJ1-1; CDR3: CASSQGHPGTEAFF
size: .; V: TRBV19; J: TRBJ1-5; CDR3: CASSIVGQGGNQPQHF
size: .; V: TRBV19; J: TRBJ2-7; CDR3: CASSPTGGEYEQYF
size: .; V: TRBV28; J: TRBJ1-1; CDR3: CASNLSGQSEAFF
size: .; V: TRBV30; J: TRBJ2-2; CDR3: CAWSMSPGELFF
size: .; V: TRBV19; J: TRBJ1-5; CDR3: CASSKGGTLNQPQHF
size: .; V: TRBV7-9; J: TRBJ1-1; CDR3: CASSLGQGKTFF
size: few; V: TRBV28; J: TRBJ1-1; CDR3: CASSLLGPTEAFF
size: .; V: TRBV28; J: TRBJ2-5; CDR3: CASSLTGGGETQYF
size: .; V: TRBV5-4; J: TRBJ1-2; CDR3: CASSLQGALGGGYTF
size: .; V: TRBV6-1; J: TRBJ1-3; CDR3: CASSELSSGNTIYF
size: .; V: TRBV27; J: TRBJ2-1; CDR3: CASAKYGSSYNEQFF
size: once; V: TRBV6-2/TRBV6-3; J: TRBJ1-6; CDR3: CASSRGQGFGERF
size: few; V: TRBV5-6; J: TRBJ1-1; CDR3: CASSFGTDSYAFF
size: .; V: TRBV12-3/TRBV12-4; J: TRBJ1-1; CDR3: CASSTGGGTEAFF
size: .; V: TRBV19; J: TRBJ1-3; CDR3: CASSIRGNTIYF
size: .; V: TRBV3-1/TRBV3-2; J: TRBJ2-2; CDR3: CASSQVGGQGGGTGELFF
size: .; V: TRBV15; J: TRBJ1-2; CDR3: CATSRGRGPNYGYTF
size: .; V: TRBV4-2; J: TRBJ1-1; CDR3: CASSQDPDSNTEAFF
size: few; V: TRBV4-2; J: TRBJ1-5; CDR3: CASSQGEGMEPQHF
size: .; V: TRBV6-2/TRBV6-3; J: TRBJ2-6; CDR3: CASSYGGLGGANVLTF
size: few; V: TRBV4-2; J: TRBJ2-5; CDR3: CASSQGTSLTETQYF
size: .; V: TRBV28; J: TRBJ2-3; CDR3: CASSFAPSGGPQLSTDTQYF
size: .; V: TRBV6-1; J: TRBJ2-5; CDR3: CASSEAPTGETQYF
size: .; V: TRBV6-4; J: TRBJ2-1; CDR3: CASSGVAGAYNEQFF
size: .; V: TRBV6-6; J: TRBJ2-1; CDR3: CASGVDEVF
size: .; V: TRBV12-3/TRBV12-4; J: TRBJ2-7; CDR3: CASSRLAGYEQYF
size: many; V: TRBV7-8; J: TRBJ2-7; CDR3: CASSLTGDYEQYF